The 19 T cell receptor beta chains below come from one sample, sequenced in a study of beta chain features in type 1 diabetes. What was sequenced were expressed TCRB transcripts, since all of the isolated RNA had been reverse transcribed. Produced via immunoSEQ multiplex PCR; TCRdb's table is partial and in-frame only. Found here are about 330,000 clones, 11% of them singletons; the top ten hold 0.015%. Source material: naive CD4+ T cells from blood. The receptors were gathered from a woman between 25 and 40 years old in good health.

The chain is built from TRBV30 and TRBJ1-5; TRBD1 aligns across 10 bases. The CDR3 sequence is 13 residues long. Germline V gene data show CDR1 as GTSNPN and CDR2 as SVGIG (reference sequence). V trimming: 6 bases; J trimming: 3 bases; junction bases outside the gene matches: 2. DNA for the CDR3: TGTGCCTGTGGGACAGGGGCCAATCAGCCCCAGCATTTT. As protein: CACGTGANQPQHF. Full variable domain (outside the CDR3, taken from reference TRBV30 and TRBJ1-5): SQTIHQWPATLVQPVGSPLSLECTVEGTSNPNLYWYRQAAGRGLQLLFYSVGIGQISSEVPQNLSASRPQDRQFILSSKKLLLSDSGFYLCACGTGANQPQHFGDGTRLSIL.

This clone was seen more than once but under ten times. The chain links TRBV20-1 to TRBJ2-1; no clear D. V was pared by 3 bases and J by 8 bases, with 8 bases between. CDR3 length: 11 residues. Germline V lookup: CDR1 DFQATT, CDR2 SNEGSKA (reference sequence). The DNA of the CDR3 is TGCAGTGCTAGTACAGTAGATGAGCAGTTCTTC. Protein sequence: CSASTVDEQFF.

There are a few counts of this clone. The CDR3 nucleotides read TGTGCCAGCAGCCAACACTCAAGGCCAAGCGTCACAGATACGCAGTATTTT. Amino acid sequence: CASSQHSRPSVTDTQYF. The rearrangement links TRBV11-2 to TRBJ2-3; D gene unclear. The CDR3 spans 17 residues. The V end lost 5 bases, the J end lost 2 bases, and 20 bases lay between the germline ends. Germline V gene data show CDR1 as SGHAT and CDR2 as FQNNGV.

The V call is TRBV6-5, the J call TRBJ2-1; D may be TRBD2 (7 bases). The CDR3 loop spans 13 amino acids. Trimming removed 7 bases from V and 5 bases from J, with 12 bases in between. In germline, CDR1 is MNHEY, CDR2 SVGAGI. The CDR3 DNA reads as TGTGCCAGCAATGGGGGGGCTCACAATGAGCAGTTCTTC. Its translation is CASNGGAHNEQFF.

This chain joins TRBV19 and TRBJ1-5; the D is unclear. CDR1 and CDR2 (germline): LNHDA, SQIVND (reference sequence). V shed 5 bases and J shed 2 bases, with 10 bases lying between them. The CDR3 covers 14 residues. CDR3 protein: CASSFVQGNQPQHF. The DNA for the CDR3 is TGTGCCAGTAGTTTCGTCCAGGGCAATCAGCCCCAGCATTTT.

The V call is TRBV28, the J call TRBJ2-1; no definite D call. The length of the CDR3 is 12 residues. The germline V gene encodes CDR1 MDHEN and CDR2 SYDVKM. The germline V and J ends were trimmed by 3 bases and 12 bases, with 12 bases remaining between them. CDR3 loop: CASSLYAGPQFF. In DNA, the CDR3 is TGTGCCAGCAGTTTGTACGCAGGCCCGCAGTTCTTC.

This clone has just a few counts. The chain is built from TRBV7-8 and TRBJ2-3; D may be TRBD2 (6 bases). V was cut by 7 bases and J by 3 bases, with 17 bases left in between. CDR3 length equals 15 residues. Germline V gene sequence: CDR1 SGHVS, CDR2 FQNEAQ. The CDR3 spells CASKWGSGSTDTQYF. The CDR3 nucleotides read TGTGCCAGCAAGTGGGGGAGCGGGTCGACAGATACGCAGTATTTT.

This rearrangement joins TRBV7-2 to TRBJ1-5; the D is unclear. The V gene lost 3 bases and the J gene lost 1 base, with 7 bases spanning the gap. There are 14 residues in the CDR3. In germline, CDR1 is SGHTA, CDR2 FQGNSA. The CDR3 DNA sequence: TGTGCCAGCAGCTTTTGGAGGAGCAATCAGCCCCAGCATTTT. This sequence encodes CASSFWRSNQPQHF.

This clone has just a few counts. The chain couples TRBV7-6 to TRBJ2-7; tentative D call: TRBD1 (5 bases). CDR1 is SGHVS and CDR2 is FNYEAQ in the germline V gene. Trimming left V 4 bases short and J 3 bases short, with 13 bases between. This CDR3 region has 14 residues. The CDR3 here is CASSSFDSHYEQYF. CDR3 DNA: TGTGCCAGCAGCTCGTTCGACAGTCACTACGAGCAGTACTTC.

The V gene is TRBV7-2, the J gene TRBJ2-7, with TRBD2 matching 11 bases. Germline-derived CDR1 and CDR2 are SGHTA and FQGNSA. The CDR3 is made up of 16 amino acids. Trimming cost V 5 bases and J 7 bases; bases outside gene matches: 13. CDR3 coding DNA: TGTGCCAGCAGCCTGGTTAGCGGGAGGGCCTCGGGGGAGCAGTACTTC. The encoded protein is CASSLVSGRASGEQYF.

This clone has more than one count but fewer than ten. The chain has TRBV19 and TRBJ2-7; 7 nucleotides line up with TRBD1. The J segment lost 0 bases and the V segment lost 9 bases, leaving 2 bases of the junction unmatched. This CDR3 is built from 12 residues. CDR1 and CDR2 (germline): LNHDA, SQIVND (reference sequence). CDR3 residues: CASSGGSYEQYF. Here the CDR3 DNA reads TGTGCCAGCTCAGGGGGCTCCTACGAGCAGTACTTC.

This clone was found a few times. V and J are TRBV28 and TRBJ2-3, with 10 bases that match TRBD2. The CDR3 consists of 17 residues. Unmatched junction bases numbered 7, after V lost 3 bases and J lost 1 base. CDR1 and CDR2 (germline): MDHEN, SYDVKM. This chain's CDR3 is CASSLGVTSGGTDTQYF. CDR3 in DNA: TGTGCCAGCAGTTTGGGGGTAACTAGCGGGGGCACAGATACGCAGTATTTT.

This clone was seen only a few times. This chain connects TRBV7-2 to TRBJ2-1; the match to TRBD2 covers 8 bases. This CDR3 has 16 residues. Germline loops: CDR1 SGHTA, CDR2 FQGNSA. The V segment lost 3 bases and the J segment 2 bases; nucleotides outside the gene matches: 6. The CDR3 sequence is CASSFNGGLAYNEQFF. CDR3 in DNA: TGTGCCAGCAGCTTCAACGGGGGACTAGCCTACAATGAGCAGTTCTTC.

The chain combines TRBV15 with TRBJ1-4, with D hard to call. Trimming cost V 5 bases and J 5 bases, with 9 bases left between them. Germline loops: CDR1 LNHNV, CDR2 YYDKDF (reference sequence). The CDR3 sequence is 13 residues long. The CDR3 sequence is CATSPSRNEKLFF. Written as DNA, the CDR3 is TGTGCCACCAGCCCTTCACGGAATGAAAAACTGTTTTTT.

This clone occurred a few times. The chain recombines TRBV15 with TRBJ1-4; D is unresolved. CDR1 is LNHNV and CDR2 is YYDKDF in the germline V gene (reference sequence). The CDR3 is made up of 19 amino acids. Between the trimmed V and J ends, which lost 0 bases and 0 bases, there was a span of 17 bases. The CDR3 region has the DNA TGTGCCACCAGCAGAGATCGAGGCCGGGTTTGGGCAACTAATGAAAAACTGTTTTTT. The encoded protein is CATSRDRGRVWATNEKLFF.

CDR3 in amino acids: CSVWDSNEKLFF. CDR3 in DNA: TGCAGCGTATGGGACAGTAATGAAAAACTGTTTTTT. The chain has TRBV29-1 and TRBJ1-4, with 7 bases that match TRBD1. V lost 6 bases and J lost 4; bases outside the gene matches: 2. Germline values: CDR1 SQVTM, CDR2 ANQGSEA. The CDR3 is made up of 12 amino acids.

This clone occurred a few times. This chain uses TRBV30 with TRBJ2-1, with 14 bases that match TRBD2. The germline V gene encodes CDR1 GTSNPN and CDR2 SVGIG (reference sequence). The CDR3 is 15 residues long. V gave up 2 bases and J gave up 9 bases; unmatched junction bases: 6. CDR3 amino acids: CAWSHGTSGSGEQFF. DNA for the CDR3: TGTGCCTGGAGTCACGGGACTAGCGGGAGCGGTGAGCAGTTCTTC.

The rearrangement uses TRBV4-2 and TRBJ2-1, with D possibly TRBD2 on 5 matching bases. In germline, CDR1 is LGHNA, CDR2 YNFKEQ. This CDR3 is built from 13 residues. Trimming pared 1 base from V and 13 bases from J, leaving 14 bases between. CDR3 protein: CASSQGRSGNQFF. The CDR3 region has the DNA TGTGCCAGCAGCCAAGGGAGGTCCGGGAACCAGTTCTTC.

This clone was picked up a small number of times. This rearrangement joins TRBV5-4 to TRBJ2-2; maybe TRBD2 (5 bases). With 0 bases removed from V and 7 bases from J, the gap between germline ends came to 13 bases. CDR3 length equals 15 residues. Per germline, CDR1 SGHNT and CDR2 YYREEE (reference sequence). CDR3 nucleotide sequence: TGTGCCAGCAGCTTGGGAGCGCCCGGGGACGGGGAGCTGTTTTTT. This encodes CASSLGAPGDGELFF.